The entry below describes one T cell receptor beta chain. This clone has a handful of counts. Its antigen is not yet known. Base quality data are lacking; no much larger clone is found one base away. Other DNA variants within this sample encode the same CDR3. TCR CDR3 regions were amplified from genomic DNA by multiplex PCR using the deep immunoSEQ assay. For each cell subset, the extracted genomic DNA was distributed evenly across all wells of several immunoSEQ 96-well plates, and each plate served as one replicate. For sorted subsets, each replicate PCR was loaded with 200 ng genomic DNA, equivalent to roughly 30,000 T cell genomes. Purified libraries were measured with a Qubit 3.0 fluorometer, size-checked on a Bioanalyzer 2100, and measured again with the KAPA Library Quantification kit. Every immunoSEQ 96-well plate was sequenced on a separate single-read 150-cycle Illumina NextSeq 550 flow cell. The study's own analysis went as follows. Because the immunoSEQ output included only junctional sequences and no quality scores, the filtering could not be the same as the filtering used for full-length reads. Sequences were annotated with PyIR, a Python wrapper for IgBLAST v1.9, and V/J genes and CDR3 were assigned using IMGT germline references. Any read was removed if the V/J assignment was weak (E-value above 1e-6), the CDR3 was missing, or the read contained stop codons, out-of-frame junctions, or ambiguous translated residues. A V3J clonotype was defined by an identical inferred V gene, J gene, and CDR3 amino acid sequence. To compute the percentage overlap between repertoires, the number of shared unique clonotypes was divided by the size of the smaller repertoire. RTK rarefaction, the Chao1 estimator, and Recon v2.1 estimates of unobserved clonotypes were used to assess repertoire richness. Generation probabilities for all TCRbeta clonotypes obtained by the gDNA method from several donors were computed using OLGA. What TCRdb holds here is the immuneACCESS table cut down to in-frame rearrangements. Part of the clones is not present; checked against another copy, under half of the missing clones reflect an unresolved V gene, and the others are unexplained. Clonal size and the V and J genes are those of that table, whereas D and trimming came from the DNA. The sample table records over a million clones; around 78% of these occur just once. 0.55% to 0.7% of the sample goes to the ten largest clones.

CDR1 and CDR2 were assigned from the germline V gene as SGDLS and YYNGEE. Trimming takes 2 bases from V and 7 bases from J, and the germline ends sit 4 bases apart. From the cysteine up to the phenylalanine, the CDR3 has a length of 11 residues. Just CDR3 DNA is preserved here, 33 bases in frame from base 1. This sample is part of a study of shared clonotypes between healthy human individuals (dated by TCRdb to the early 2020s). In terms of the full investigation: A couple of women and a few men aged 18 to 49 years were included in the cohort. Per donor, three plates each were used for CD4 naive and CD4 memory, two for CD8 naive, and one for CD8 memory. To estimate repertoire size and how much clonotype sharing occurs between individuals, the study deeply sequenced the blood TCR repertoires of five healthy adults. To increase sequencing depth and limit assay-specific biases, TCR repertoire library preparation and sequencing were carried out by different laboratories using diverse techniques. Leukapheresis yielded between about 0.94 and 8.9 billion PBMCs per donor.

The paper as a whole reports these results and caveats: Because the study included a small number of donors, the genetic and exposure-history diversity represented was limited. Larger estimated clonotype richness was generally found for naive subsets than for memory subsets. Compared with non-shared clonotypes, clonotypes shared by all four sorted-subset donors had higher generation probabilities. Incomplete sequencing was indicated by rarefaction of sorted-subset datasets, despite the large sequencing depth. Sampling was restricted to blood, and TCR repertoires in tissue are likely to differ from TCR repertoires in blood. Across a handful of donors, roughly 5.1% of naive CD4, roughly 3.3% of naive CD8, under 2.5% of memory CD4, and approximately 0.4% of memory CD8 clonotypes were shared. Pairwise subsampling indicated that sequencing depth was expected to affect the degree of clonotype sharing among donors.

The donors were healthy, HIV-negative adults who had no recently reported acute infections or vaccinations. Every donor was a Caucasian adult residing in Nashville, Tennessee, USA. CD4+ T cells were enriched by magnetic negative selection; naive cells were then positively selected on CD45RA, and the negative fraction formed the memory subset. Blood was obtained by leukapheresis, after which PBMCs were separated by Ficoll-Histopaque density gradient centrifugation and cryopreserved in liquid nitrogen vapor phase. Analytical flow cytometry was used to check the purity and quantity of each magnetically sorted T cell population. Genomic DNA was isolated from every sorted fraction and measured by UV absorbance on a Nanodrop 2000c.

Rearrangement joined TRBV9 to TRBJ2-1, with the D gene not confidently named. The sequenced material came from memory CD4+ T cells from PBMCs. Read against the paper, the sample's cell subset or site label means: CD45RA-negative fraction. The sequence was collected from a man aged 18 to 29 in good health. Some clones in this sample may be carry-over from other donors' samples. The CDR3 region: CASSVSNEQFF. The nucleotides are TGTGCCAGCAGCGTCTCTAATGAGCAGTTCTTC.